This TCR beta chain is drawn from a study of T cell clonality in common variable immunodeficiency (dated by TCRdb to 2014 to 2015). For sequencing input, CVID and control samples contributed equivalent amounts of genomic DNA. For every sample, a 60 bp segment covering the rearranged TCRbeta CDR3 region was amplified and then sequenced. The immunoSEQ assay, a bias-corrected multiplex PCR with high-throughput sequencing, was employed for TCRbeta amplification. The authors' analysis ran thus. Each unique nucleotide sequence was treated as a clone and annotated with V, D and J genes, copy number and frequency. Sequences were labeled productive if in frame, and non-productive if out of frame or containing stop codons. As previously described, Shannon's entropy was used to calculate clonality. The predicted amino acid sequences of productive clones were used to derive the mean CDR3 Kyte-Doolittle hydropathy. Scaled V gene usage was hierarchically clustered using Manhattan distance and complete linkage with the R hclust function. Sharing of clones by CDR3 amino acid sequence was evaluated by resampling 12 repertoires per group over 100 rounds. The repertoires were screened for some 70 published EBV-specific TCRbeta sequences and roughly 240 published CMV-specific TCRbeta sequences. After a couple of CVID samples that produced fewer than 10,000 sequences were dropped from the analysis, 42 CVID repertoires remained. This immuneACCESS table, as held by TCRdb, lists in-frame sequences with V and J called but not all clones. Of the missing ones, under half trace to an unresolved V gene in checked studies; the others have no known cause. The V and J calls and clone size were taken over from that table, and D and trimming were inferred from the DNA. The sample records tens of thousands of clones, none occurring a single time. The top ten clonotypes cover less than 2.5% of the sample.

Both CVID patients and healthy controls were predominantly of Caucasian heritage. From each donor, about 5 to 8.5 ml of heparinized peripheral whole blood was collected. TCRbeta CDR3 repertoires were sequenced from genomic DNA of adults with common variable immune deficiency (CVID) and healthy adult controls. The control group comprised about 22 healthy adult volunteers, some 12 female and 10 or so male, aged about 23 to 66 years with a mean age of around 37. Diluted blood was density-centrifuged over Hypaque 1077 or Ficoll-Paque to isolate peripheral blood mononuclear cells. Genomic DNA was obtained from unsorted mononuclear cells through either Qiagen column purification or a centrifugation-based method. This clone was counted many times. Which antigen it targets is not known. The observed sequence ends 3 residues before the CDR3 terminus, with the missing tail filled in from the germline J gene.

For this chain, trimming is 5 bases at the V end and 6 bases at the J end, and the number of junction bases without a gene match is 9. The CDR3 runs 16 amino acids, cysteine and phenylalanine included. Sequencing covers 39 bases of the CDR3, shown here with the frame starting at base 1. The germline V gene gives CDR1 as SGHRS and CDR2 as YFSETQ. Results and caveats for the whole study, not just this receptor: Increased TCRbeta clonality was found in CVID subjects compared with healthy controls (t-test p = 0.018), with the increase being most characteristic of about a third of subjects. Even though DNA input was the same, control samples had an average of about 90,000 unique sequences each, compared with approximately 32,000 in CVID samples. Fewer TCRbeta clones were shared among CVID subjects than among healthy controls (p < 0.0001). Differences among patients in the CVID cohort limited the correlations between repertoire features and clinical complications. The authors noted that sequencing repertoires of T cell subpopulations would be needed to clarify what caused the increased clonality in CVID. CVID TCRbeta sequences reportedly showed fewer deletions and N-nucleotide insertions and lacked highly modified clones with 13 or more V deletions.

This clonotype was sampled from a person aged 18 to 75 in good health. Recombination linked TRBV5-1 to TRBJ2-6; TRBD1 lines up with 9 middle nucleotides. The sequenced sample was peripheral blood mononuclear cells. CDR3 bases read: TGCGCCAGCAGTGGTGGGGGACAGGGCGCGGCCAACGTC. It specifies CASSGGGQGAANV. The entire CDR3 protein reads CASSGGGQGAANVLTF.